This T cell receptor beta chain was sequenced during a study of CD8 T cells in Susac syndrome. This clonotype appeared once. When the RNA was reverse transcribed, random hexamers were used with an input of about 0.5 to 1 ug. Amplification of TCR beta CDR3 used immunoSEQ multiplex PCR across 54 Vbeta and 13 Jbeta. MiXCR was run by TCRdb on the immunoSEQ multiplex PCR reads, yielding one entry per CDR3 protein. The table includes approximately 140,000 distinct CDR3 sequences, around 94% detected once. Sequencing of TCR beta was performed on blood CD8+ T cells and on blood CD4+ T cells. The controls were healthy donors who were matched for age and sex. CD8+ and CD4+ T cells were negatively isolated; TEMRA cells were FACS-enriched. CDR1 LGHNA and CDR2 YSLEER come from the germline V gene. This CDR3 is 13 amino acids long. With V trimmed by 4 bases and J by 4 bases, 2 bases remained unmatched.

The receptor was derived from a human donor in good health. The source material was CD8+ T cells from PBMCs. The rearrangement joins TRBV4-3 to TRBJ2-7, with TRBD1 matching over 9 bases. The CDR3 sequence: CASSRTGEYEQYF. The DNA for the CDR3 is TGCGCCAGCAGCCGGACAGGGGAATACGAGCAGTACTTC.